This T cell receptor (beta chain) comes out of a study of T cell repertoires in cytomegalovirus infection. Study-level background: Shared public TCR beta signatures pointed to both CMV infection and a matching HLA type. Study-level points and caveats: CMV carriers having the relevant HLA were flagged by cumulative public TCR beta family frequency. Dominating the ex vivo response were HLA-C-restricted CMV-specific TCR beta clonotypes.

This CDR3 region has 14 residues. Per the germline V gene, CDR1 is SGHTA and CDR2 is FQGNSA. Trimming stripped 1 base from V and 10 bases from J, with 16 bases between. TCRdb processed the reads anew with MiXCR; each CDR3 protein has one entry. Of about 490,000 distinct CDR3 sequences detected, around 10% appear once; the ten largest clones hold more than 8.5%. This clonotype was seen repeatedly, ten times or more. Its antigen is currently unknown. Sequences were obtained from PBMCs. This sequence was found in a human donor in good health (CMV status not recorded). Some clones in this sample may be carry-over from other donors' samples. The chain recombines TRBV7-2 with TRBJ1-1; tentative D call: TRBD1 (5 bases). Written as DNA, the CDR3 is TGTGCCAGCAGCTTAGGACAGCCTCCCCCCGGAGCTTTCTTT. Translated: CASSLGQPPPGAFF.